A single sample gave rise to the 31 T cell receptor beta chains below, sequenced in a study of early T cells in non-severe SARS-CoV-2 infection. TCRdb reprocessed the 5' RACE reads with MiXCR, giving one entry per CDR3 protein. The data show approximately 81,000 distinct CDR3 sequences, 11% to 15% seen once. Specimen: whole blood. The source of these receptors is an adult who was a healthcare worker with PCR-confirmed SARS-CoV-2 infection or an uninfected control (not recorded which).

This clonotype was seen at least ten times. The CDR3 protein is CASSPVSDPPNEQYF. In DNA form, the CDR3 reads TGTGCCAGCAGCCCCGTTTCGGACCCGCCTAACGAGCAGTACTTC. This chain uses TRBV7-8 with TRBJ2-7; D is ambiguous. The CDR3 has 15 residues. V was cut by 5 bases and J by 5 bases, with 19 bases left in between. CDR1 and CDR2 from the germline V gene are SGHVS and FQNEAQ.

This chain joins TRBV21-1 and TRBJ2-7; the DNA was not compared with TRBD1, the D call given in the table. TRBV21-1 is designated a pseudogene. This CDR3 region has 14 residues. The CDR3 coding sequence is TGTGCCAGCAGCAGGGGATACCCCCACTACGAGCAGTACTTC. This sequence encodes CASSRGYPHYEQYF.

This clonotype appeared many times. The chain has TRBV30 and TRBJ2-7; D ambiguous. This CDR3 spans 12 amino acids. CDR1 is GTSNPN, CDR2 SVGIG, per germline (reference sequence). V lost 1 base and J lost 3, with 7 bases in between. This CDR3 is CAWSAWGYEQYF. CDR3 in DNA: TGTGCCTGGAGTGCCTGGGGCTACGAGCAGTACTTC. The full variable domain, in which reference TRBV30 and TRBJ2-7 provide the parts outside the CDR3, is SQTIHQWPATLVQPVGSPLSLECTVEGTSNPNLYWYRQAAGRGLQLLFYSVGIGQISSEVPQNLSASRPQDRQFILSSKKLLLSDSGFYLCAWSAWGYEQYFGPGTRLTVT.

V usage is TRBV5-6 and J usage is TRBJ2-7, with TRBD1 as a possible D gene (6 bases). The CDR3 contains 15 residues. The V and J ends lost 6 bases and 2 bases respectively, with 18 bases between them. Looked up from germline, CDR1 is SGHDT and CDR2 is YYEEEE. The CDR3 DNA reads as TGTGCCAGCATCCTACGCCGGACAGTTCCCTACGAGCAGTACTTC. Protein product: CASILRRTVPYEQYF.

This clonotype has ten or more counts. The chain combines TRBV24-1 with TRBJ1-1; tentative D call: TRBD1 (5 bases). Trimming shortened V by 0 bases and J by 8 bases, and 6 bases separated the two germline ends. The germline V gene encodes CDR1 KGHDR and CDR2 SFDVKD. The CDR3 length is 12 residues. The chain's CDR3 is CATSDLQGEAFF. The CDR3 DNA reads as TGTGCCACCAGTGATTTGCAGGGAGAAGCTTTCTTT.

This clonotype was recorded a few times. One junction end does not reproduce the germline sequence, and a read error may be involved. The V gene is TRBV3-1, the J gene TRBJ2-3; D is possibly TRBD2 (5 bases). The germline V gene has CDR1 LGHDT and CDR2 YNNKEL (reference sequence). This CDR3 spans 13 amino acids. The DNA of the CDR3 is TGTGCCAGCAGCCAAGACATCGCGGGTGGCCCGGATTTT. It specifies CASSQDIAGGPDF.

This clonotype was found many times. This chain uses TRBV12-3 or TRBV12-4 with TRBJ2-3, with D possibly being TRBD1 or TRBD2 (6 bases each). The germline V and J ends were trimmed by 3 bases and 5 bases, with 15 bases remaining between them. The CDR3 covers 15 residues. CDR3 protein: CASSLWGAVGDTQYF. CDR3 bases: TGTGCCAGCAGTTTGTGGGGGGCCGTGGGAGATACGCAGTATTTT.

The rearrangement joins TRBV5-1 to TRBJ2-2; TRBD2 aligns across 7 bases. J gave up 1 base and V 5 bases, and 8 bases lay outside the gene matches. Germline CDR1 SGHRS, CDR2 YFSETQ. The CDR3 contains 16 residues. CDR3 residues: CASSYGLGGNTGELFF. DNA for the CDR3: TGCGCCAGCAGTTACGGACTAGGCGGGAACACCGGGGAGCTGTTTTTT.

This clonotype was recorded many times. The gene calls are TRBV30 and TRBJ1-5; D may be TRBD1 (5 bases). The V end lost 3 bases, the J end lost 3 bases, and 12 bases lay between the germline ends. Germline CDR1 reads GTSNPN; CDR2 reads SVGIG (reference sequence). CDR3 size: 14 residues. The CDR3 DNA reads TGTGCCTGGAGCCACGGGACGGACAATCAGCCCCAGCATTTT. Its protein is CAWSHGTDNQPQHF.

This clonotype was picked up a small number of times. The chain recombines TRBV11-2 with TRBJ2-2; D unclear. V lost 5 bases and J lost 6, with 19 bases in between. The CDR3 is made up of 16 amino acids. CDR1 SGHAT and CDR2 FQNNGV come from the germline V gene. DNA of the CDR3: TGTGCCAGCAGCCCGCTAAAGACACGGACGCCCGGGGAGCTGTTTTTT. Translation gives CASSPLKTRTPGELFF.

This chain joins TRBV27 and TRBJ1-2; 8 nucleotides align to TRBD1. The J segment lost 0 bases and the V segment lost 3 bases, leaving 9 bases of the junction unmatched. CDR1 MNHEY and CDR2 SMNVEV come from the germline V gene (reference sequence). CDR3 length: 17 amino acids. DNA of the CDR3: TGTGCCAGCAGTTTTGGTACAGGGGGTGCAACTAACTATGGCTACACCTTC. Translating it yields CASSFGTGGATNYGYTF.

This clonotype was counted ten times or more. V and J are TRBV19 and TRBJ1-2; D gene unclear. V was cut by 3 bases and J by 2 bases, with 7 bases left in between. The CDR3 length is 13 residues. Germline V gives CDR1 LNHDA, CDR2 SQIVND (reference sequence). CDR3 sequence: CASSMTGNYGYTF. The CDR3 DNA reads TGTGCCAGTAGTATGACGGGGAACTATGGCTACACCTTC.

This clonotype was seen repeatedly, ten times or more. V is TRBV7-3 and J is TRBJ2-6; 7 bases align to TRBD2. Unmatched junction bases numbered 10, after V lost 5 bases and J lost 0 bases. CDR1 is SGHTA, CDR2 FQGTGA, per germline. The CDR3 loop spans 18 amino acids. Here the CDR3 reads CASSKPGTTYSGANVLTF. The DNA of the CDR3 is TGTGCCAGCAGCAAACCCGGGACTACATACTCTGGGGCCAACGTCCTGACTTTC.

At least ten counts were recorded for this clonotype. This chain links TRBV27 with TRBJ2-5; 10 bases are shared with TRBD1. CDR3 length: 15 amino acids. CDR1 and CDR2 from the germline V gene are MNHEY and SMNVEV (reference sequence). J gave up 7 bases and V 4 bases, and 9 bases lay outside the gene matches. CDR3 in DNA: TGTGCCAGCAGTTCCTATGGGACAGGGGACGGGACCCAGTACTTC. This codes for CASSSYGTGDGTQYF.

This clonotype was found a few times. The chain uses TRBV3-1 and TRBJ1-6; TRBD1 is a possible D gene (5 bases). The CDR3 is 17 amino acids. The V end lost 1 base, the J end lost 10 bases, and 20 bases lay between the germline ends. The germline CDR1 and CDR2 sequences are LGHDT and YNNKEL (reference sequence). As DNA, the CDR3 is TGTGCCAGCAGCCAAGTCCCGGCATCTAAGGAGGGGTCACCCCTCCACTTT. Protein sequence: CASSQVPASKEGSPLHF.

This clonotype was detected only a few times. The DNA of the CDR3 is TGTGCCAGCAGCACGGGACTAGCGGTTTACAATGAGCAGTTCTTC. The encoded protein is CASSTGLAVYNEQFF. V gene TRBV9 combines with J gene TRBJ2-1; TRBD2 agrees at 11 bases. The CDR3 is 15 amino acids. Germline lookup yields CDR1 SGDLS and CDR2 YYNGEE. V dropped 4 bases and J dropped 4; count of bases not matched to a gene: 4.

V and J are TRBV15 and TRBJ2-4, with 8 bases matching TRBD1. The CDR3 covers 14 residues. The junction had 6 bases not matched to a gene; V was cut back by 2 bases and J by 9 bases. Germline-derived CDR1 and CDR2 are LNHNV and YYDKDF (reference sequence). CDR3 sequence: CATSRNRQGSIQYF. DNA of the CDR3: TGTGCCACCAGCAGAAACAGACAGGGGAGCATTCAGTACTTC.

This clonotype has ten or more counts. CDR3 coding DNA: TGTGCCACCAGCAGAGATGGAGGCGCGGCTAATGAAAAACTGTTTTTT. Translating it yields CATSRDGGAANEKLFF. This sequence joins TRBV15 and TRBJ1-4; D call uncertain. The CDR3 is 16 residues long. CDR1 and CDR2 from the germline V gene are LNHNV and YYDKDF (reference sequence). V gave up 0 bases and J gave up 3 bases, with 11 bases separating them.

This clonotype was found many times. The chain combines TRBV6-6 with TRBJ1-4, with TRBD1 matching 8 bases. After removal of 5 bases from V and 0 bases from J, the junction contained 5 bases not matched to a gene. Looked up from germline, CDR1 is MNHNY and CDR2 is SVGAGI (reference sequence). CDR3 length: 16 amino acids. CDR3 coding DNA: TGTGCCAGCAGTACGGGACAGGCGTCAACTAATGAAAAACTGTTTTTT. It yields the protein CASSTGQASTNEKLFF.

This clonotype was observed many times. V is TRBV29-1 and J is TRBJ2-5; D may be TRBD1 (6 bases). Looked up from germline, CDR1 is SQVTM and CDR2 is ANQGSEA. This CDR3 region has 13 residues. V was clipped by 4 bases and J by 9 bases, with 18 bases between them. In DNA, the CDR3 is TGCAGCGTTGTAAGGGACACCCGTGGGGCCCAGTACTTC. This sequence encodes CSVVRDTRGAQYF.

This clonotype has more than one count but fewer than ten. The chain couples TRBV20-1 to TRBJ2-2, with 9 positions matching TRBD2. From germline, CDR1 is DFQATT and CDR2 SNEGSKA (reference sequence). The CDR3 runs to 14 residues. The J segment lost 6 bases and the V segment lost 4 bases, leaving 6 bases of the junction unmatched. The CDR3, as DNA: TGCAGTGCTAAGCAGCGGGAGGCACCCGGGGAGCTGTTTTTT. Translating gives CSAKQREAPGELFF.

This clonotype was detected ten times or more. V and J are TRBV7-9 and TRBJ2-3; 12 bases line up with TRBD2. Germline V gene sequence: CDR1 SEHNR, CDR2 FQNEAQ (reference sequence). CDR3 length: 16 residues. Trimming removed 6 bases from V and 2 bases from J; junction bases left unmatched: 6. The CDR3 sequence is CASRRLAGDLTDTQYF. Written as DNA, the CDR3 is TGTGCCAGCAGAAGACTAGCGGGGGATCTCACAGATACGCAGTATTTT.

The chain joins TRBV7-2 to TRBJ2-5; unclear D gene. This CDR3 has 13 amino acids. Trimming shortened V by 4 bases and J by 9 bases, and 15 bases separated the two germline ends. The germline V gene encodes CDR1 SGHTA and CDR2 FQGNSA. The CDR3 loop reads CASSSPAADPQYF. DNA for the CDR3: TGTGCCAGCAGCTCCCCCGCGGCCGACCCCCAGTACTTC.

This clonotype has at least ten counts. V and J are TRBV14 and TRBJ2-1, with TRBD1 matching 8 bases. This CDR3 has 14 amino acids. V gave up 4 bases and J gave up 6 bases; unmatched junction bases: 5. From germline, CDR1 is SGHDN and CDR2 FVKESK. The CDR3 sequence: CASSPRQGPNEQFF. CDR3 nucleotides: TGTGCCAGCAGCCCCAGACAGGGGCCCAATGAGCAGTTCTTC. Together with reference TRBV14 and TRBJ2-1, the CDR3 gives the full variable domain: EAGVTQFPSHSVIEKGQTVTLRCDPISGHDNLYWYRRVMGKEIKFLLHFVKESKQDESGMPNNRFLAERTGGTYSTLKVQPAELEDSGVYFCASSPRQGPNEQFFGPGTRLTVL.

This clonotype was detected ten times or more. This chain connects TRBV6-5 to TRBJ2-1; 9 bases are shared with TRBD2. Trimming cost V 0 bases and J 4 bases; bases outside gene matches: 7. Germline V gene data show CDR1 as MNHEY and CDR2 as SVGAGI. The CDR3 runs to 17 residues. CDR3 bases: TGTGCCAGCAGTTACTCATCTAGCGGGATGACTTACAATGAGCAGTTCTTC. Protein: CASSYSSSGMTYNEQFF.

This clonotype was seen a handful of times. DNA for the CDR3: TGCAGTGCTAGAGAGGCTAGAGTGGGTGAGCAGTTCTTC. This translates into CSAREARVGEQFF. The V and J genes are TRBV20-1 and TRBJ2-1; D not certain. Trimming took 0 bases from V and 9 from J, leaving 12 bases between them. Germline V gene sequence: CDR1 DFQATT, CDR2 SNEGSKA (reference sequence). This CDR3 comprises 13 residues.

In its sample, this clonotype was seen once. The germline gene is not matched at one end of the junction; a read error may be the cause. J is TRBJ2-2 and V is TRBV6-5; D remains unclear. Germline lookup yields CDR1 MNHEY and CDR2 SVGAGI. The CDR3 is made up of 14 amino acids. CDR3 region: CAGSLTVPRGELFF. The DNA for the CDR3 is TGTGCCGGCAGTTTAACGGTGCCTCGCGGGGAGCTGTTTTTT.

This clonotype was counted only a few times. The rearrangement joins TRBV7-9 to TRBJ2-1, with D perhaps matching TRBD1 (6 bases). Trimming shortened V by 6 bases and J by 3 bases, and 12 bases separated the two germline ends. In germline, CDR1 is SEHNR, CDR2 FQNEAQ (reference sequence). The CDR3 contains 14 residues. CDR3 sequence: CASSLGAGYNEQFF. CDR3 nucleotide sequence: TGTGCCAGCAGTCTGGGGGCGGGCTACAATGAGCAGTTCTTC.

The chain uses TRBV12-3 or TRBV12-4 and TRBJ1-5; a possible D gene is TRBD1 (5 bases). This CDR3 is built from 14 residues. The V gene lost 2 bases and the J gene lost 7 bases, with 12 bases spanning the gap. CDR3 protein: CASSLTRGGQPQHF. CDR3 DNA sequence: TGTGCCAGCAGTTTAACAAGGGGCGGACAGCCCCAGCATTTT.

This clonotype was found many times. The chain uses TRBV29-1 and TRBJ2-1; D call uncertain. Germline values: CDR1 SQVTM, CDR2 ANQGSEA. The CDR3 spans 14 residues. The ends were cut back, 2 bases at V and 0 bases at J, with 8 bases in the middle. The CDR3 nucleotides are TGCAGCGTTGAAAGGGTGAGCTCCTACAATGAGCAGTTCTTC. It yields the protein CSVERVSSYNEQFF.

This clonotype showed up just a few times. The genes are TRBV7-2 and TRBJ2-3; TRBD2 matches at 10 bases. This CDR3 is 16 amino acids long. V gave up 4 bases and J gave up 1 base; unmatched junction bases: 5. Germline CDR1 and CDR2: SGHTA and FQGNSA. CDR3 protein: CASSSLAGGRTDTQYF. CDR3 DNA sequence: TGTGCCAGCAGCTCCTTAGCGGGGGGTCGCACAGATACGCAGTATTTT.